One sample yielded the 23 T cell receptor beta chains listed below, sequenced in a study of blood T cell repertoires in COVID-19. Generated by immunoSEQ multiplex PCR, the TCRdb table keeps only in-frame clones and is missing some. The sample includes about 170,000 clones, 86% of them seen just once. Sequencing was carried out using peripheral blood. These receptors were obtained from a woman aged 55-70 years with COVID-19, enrolled during active disease.

The V gene is TRBV9, the J gene TRBJ1-4; 7 nucleotides match TRBD1. This CDR3 comprises 15 residues. The germline CDR1 and CDR2 sequences are SGDLS and YYNGEE. The V gene end was trimmed by 4 bases and the J gene end by 2 bases; junction bases not matched to a gene: 5. The CDR3 DNA follows: TGTGCCAGCAGCACCACAGGGGTTACTAATGAAAAACTGTTTTTT. Its translation: CASSTTGVTNEKLFF.

The rearrangement uses TRBV19 and TRBJ2-2; TRBD1 matches 7 bases. The CDR3 sequence is 16 residues long. Germline V CDR1 and CDR2: LNHDA, SQIVND (reference sequence). The junction had 5 bases not matched to a gene; V was cut back by 4 bases and J by 0 bases. CDR3 DNA: TGTGCCAGTAGTACCCGACAGGGCCCGAACACCGGGGAGCTGTTTTTT. Translated, it gives CASSTRQGPNTGELFF. The full variable domain, rest sourced from reference TRBV19 and TRBJ2-2, is DGGITQSPKYLFRKEGQNVTLSCEQNLNHDAMYWYRQDPGQGLRLIYYSQIVNDFQKGDIAEGYSVSREKKESFPLTVTSAQKNPTAFYLCASSTRQGPNTGELFFGEGSRLTVL.

This chain uses TRBV7-8 with TRBJ1-1; D is uncertain. Germline V gene lookup returns CDR1 SGHVS and CDR2 FQNEAQ. This CDR3 spans 13 amino acids. Trimming removed 6 bases at V and 4 bases at J, with 12 bases between. This CDR3 is CASSSRIGTEAFF. CDR3 DNA sequence: TGTGCCAGCAGTTCCAGAATTGGCACTGAAGCTTTCTTT.

The rearrangement joins TRBV10-3 to TRBJ2-1; 15 nucleotides agree with TRBD2. V was pared by 2 bases and J by 7 bases, with 12 bases of the junction left unmatched. Per germline, CDR1 ENHRY and CDR2 SYGVKD. The CDR3 is made up of 19 amino acids. CDR3 nucleotide sequence: TGTGCCATCAGTGAGGGGACTAGCGGGAGGTGGCTCCGGGGGAATGAGCAGTTCTTC. This encodes CAISEGTSGRWLRGNEQFF.

The rearrangement joins TRBV15 to TRBJ2-7, with D possibly matching TRBD1 (5 bases). Germline CDR1 reads LNHNV; CDR2 reads YYDKDF (reference sequence). This CDR3 is 15 amino acids long. Trimming removed 1 base from V and 5 bases from J, with 15 bases in between. CDR3 region: CATSRGGTGGDEQYF. For the CDR3, the DNA is TGTGCCACCAGCAGAGGCGGAACAGGTGGGGACGAGCAGTACTTC.

The V call is TRBV15, the J call TRBJ2-1; 10 positions agree with TRBD2. CDR1 LNHNV and CDR2 YYDKDF come from the germline V gene (reference sequence). The ends lost 3 bases at V and 2 bases at J; junction bases unmatched: 4. The length of the CDR3 is 16 residues. The CDR3: CATSREAGGTYNEQFF. CDR3 DNA: TGTGCCACCAGCAGGGAAGCGGGAGGGACCTACAATGAGCAGTTCTTC. The full variable domain, completed using reference TRBV15 and TRBJ2-1, is DAMVIQNPRYQVTQFGKPVTLSCSQTLNHNVMYWYQQKSSQAPKLLFHYYDKDFNNEADTPDNFQSRRPNTSFCFLDIRSPGLGDTAMYLCATSREAGGTYNEQFFGPGTRLTVL.

This clone was seen more than once but under ten times. The chain links TRBV5-1 to TRBJ1-6; perhaps TRBD1 as D (6 bases). V lost 1 base and J 1 base, leaving 6 bases between the germline ends. CDR1 and CDR2 from the germline V gene are SGHRS and YFSETQ. This CDR3 spans 15 amino acids. The CDR3 reads CASSLTGSYNSPLHF. The DNA of the CDR3 is TGCGCCAGCAGCTTGACAGGGTCCTATAATTCACCCCTCCACTTT.

The genes are TRBV6-5 and TRBJ2-7, with 8 bases identical to TRBD1. With 4 bases clipped from V and 2 bases from J, the junction kept 4 bases outside the gene matches. This CDR3 spans 14 amino acids. Germline V gene sequence: CDR1 MNHEY, CDR2 SVGAGI. The CDR3 nucleotides read TGTGCCAGCAGTTCGGGGACAGGTCCCTACGAGCAGTACTTC. Translating it yields CASSSGTGPYEQYF.

This chain links TRBV3-1 (or the pseudogene TRBV3-2) with TRBJ1-5, with D perhaps matching TRBD1 (6 bases). Trimming left V 4 bases short and J 3 bases short, with 16 bases between. There are 16 residues in the CDR3. Germline V gene sequence: CDR1 LGHDT, CDR2 YNNKEL (reference sequence). CDR3 residues: CASSPTAGANNQPQHF. In nucleotides, the CDR3 is TGTGCCAGCAGCCCCACGGCGGGGGCCAACAATCAGCCCCAGCATTTT.

V usage is TRBV7-9 and J usage is TRBJ2-3; TRBD2 is a possible D gene (6 bases). V gave up 5 bases and J gave up 0 bases, with 12 bases separating them. CDR1 and CDR2 from the germline V gene are SEHNR and FQNEAQ (reference sequence). This CDR3 region has 15 residues. The CDR3 sequence is CASSLGGRSTDTQYF. CDR3 nucleotides: TGTGCCAGCAGCCTAGGAGGGCGTAGCACAGATACGCAGTATTTT. The entire variable domain, with the rest obtained from reference TRBV7-9 and TRBJ2-3, is as follows: DTGVSQNPRHKITKRGQNVTFRCDPISEHNRLYWYRQTLGQGPEFLTYFQNEAQLEKSRLLSDRFSAERPKGSFSTLEIQRTEQGDSAMYLCASSLGGRSTDTQYFGPGTRLTVL.

J is TRBJ2-7 and V is TRBV30, with 12 bases identical to TRBD2. V shed 5 bases and J 6 bases; nucleotides not matched to a gene: 8. Germline V gene lookup returns CDR1 GTSNPN and CDR2 SVGIG (reference sequence). This CDR3 has 14 residues. The CDR3 protein is CAWGRLAGVAEQYF. As DNA, the CDR3 is TGTGCCTGGGGCCGACTAGCGGGAGTAGCCGAGCAGTACTTC.

The V call is TRBV6-4, the J call TRBJ2-1, with D uncertain. The germline V gene has CDR1 MRHNA and CDR2 SNTAGT. This CDR3 comprises 12 residues. V lost 4 bases to trimming and J lost 9 bases, with 10 bases between them. CDR3 protein: CASSAPYGEQFF. The CDR3 nucleotides are TGTGCCAGCAGTGCCCCTTACGGTGAGCAGTTCTTC.

This clone was detected once. The chain joins TRBV30 to TRBJ2-1, with 9 bases identical to TRBD2. Per the germline V gene, CDR1 is GTSNPN and CDR2 is SVGIG (reference sequence). Losses at the gene ends were 3 bases for V and 0 bases for J; bases not matched to a gene: 9. The CDR3 loop spans 17 amino acids. The CDR3 protein is CAWSARTSALSYNEQFF. The DNA for the CDR3 is TGTGCCTGGAGCGCCCGGACTAGCGCCCTCTCCTACAATGAGCAGTTCTTC.

The rearrangement uses TRBV27 and TRBJ1-6; TRBD1 matches at 7 bases. CDR3 length: 13 amino acids. V lost 6 bases, J lost 8 bases, and 4 bases stayed unmatched. Per the germline V gene, CDR1 is MNHEY and CDR2 is SMNVEV (reference sequence). Here the CDR3 reads CASRTGLDSPLHF. The CDR3 DNA is TGTGCCAGCAGGACAGGGTTGGATTCACCCCTCCACTTT.

The V gene is TRBV12-3 or TRBV12-4, the J gene TRBJ2-7; TRBD1 aligns across 8 bases. With 5 bases clipped from V and 3 bases from J, the junction kept 3 bases outside the gene matches. The CDR3 consists of 13 residues. This CDR3 is CASSPGTGYEQYF. The CDR3 DNA reads as TGTGCCAGCAGTCCCGGGACAGGCTACGAGCAGTACTTC.

The chain combines TRBV6-6 with TRBJ2-1, with 7 bases matching TRBD1. Germline loops: CDR1 MNHNY, CDR2 SVGAGI (reference sequence). This CDR3 has 15 amino acids. Germline trimming cut 0 bases from V and 5 bases from J; bases unmatched to any gene: 4. The CDR3: CASSYSSDRNNEQFF. CDR3 in DNA: TGTGCCAGCAGTTACTCTTCGGACAGGAACAATGAGCAGTTCTTC.

The count of this clone is one. The genes are TRBV19 and TRBJ2-7; 8 bases fit TRBD2. Losses at the gene ends were 9 bases for V and 3 bases for J; bases not matched to a gene: 13. The CDR3 totals 15 residues. Germline values: CDR1 LNHDA, CDR2 SQIVND (reference sequence). CDR3 coding DNA: TGTGCCAGCACTACCGGGGGGGGTACGTACTACGAGCAGTACTTC. Amino acid sequence: CASTTGGGTYYEQYF.

The chain links TRBV7-9 to TRBJ2-5; unclear D gene. The CDR3 contains 14 residues. The ends were cut back, 2 bases at V and 4 bases at J, with 11 bases in the middle. CDR1 and CDR2 from the germline V gene are SEHNR and FQNEAQ (reference sequence). CDR3 amino acids: CASSLMGGRETQYF. DNA of the CDR3: TGTGCCAGCAGCTTAATGGGTGGGCGAGAGACCCAGTACTTC. The full variable domain, in which reference TRBV7-9 and TRBJ2-5 provide the parts outside the CDR3, is DTGVSQNPRHKITKRGQNVTFRCDPISEHNRLYWYRQTLGQGPEFLTYFQNEAQLEKSRLLSDRFSAERPKGSFSTLEIQRTEQGDSAMYLCASSLMGGRETQYFGPGTRLLVL.

The chain links TRBV5-1 to TRBJ2-4; D is possibly TRBD1 (6 bases). This CDR3 contains 16 residues. The germline V gene has CDR1 SGHRS and CDR2 YFSETQ. V lost 1 base to trimming and J lost 0 bases, with 11 bases between them. The CDR3 sequence: CASSLTGTIAKNIQYF. The CDR3 region has the DNA TGCGCCAGCAGCTTGACAGGGACAATAGCCAAAAACATTCAGTACTTC.

V is TRBV7-2 and J is TRBJ2-7; the D is unclear. V lost 5 bases and J 2 bases, leaving 7 bases between the germline ends. The CDR3 has 12 residues. Germline loops: CDR1 SGHTA, CDR2 FQGNSA. Written as DNA, the CDR3 is TGTGCCAGCAGCCTCCAGGCCTACGAGCAGTACTTC. Its protein is CASSLQAYEQYF.

This clone was observed a few times. The rearrangement links TRBV10-1 to TRBJ2-7, with 10 bases identical to TRBD1. This CDR3 comprises 15 residues. J gave up 5 bases and V 6 bases, and 10 bases lay outside the gene matches. Germline assignment: CDR1 WNHNN and CDR2 SYGVQD (reference sequence). The DNA of the CDR3 is TGCGCCAGCAGGGCCGGGACAGGGGAAATCCACGAGCAGTACTTC. The encoded protein is CASRAGTGEIHEQYF.

V usage is TRBV6-5 and J usage is TRBJ2-3; 9 bases line up with TRBD2. Per the germline V gene, CDR1 is MNHEY and CDR2 is SVGAGI. J was trimmed by 2 bases and V by 5 bases; bases with no gene match: 5. This CDR3 is built from 15 residues. The CDR3: CASSIASGDTDTQYF. In nucleotides, the CDR3 is TGTGCCAGCAGTATCGCTAGCGGGGACACAGATACGCAGTATTTT.

In the case of this clone: The junction shows a germline mismatch at one end, possibly a read error. The gene calls are TRBV7-7 and TRBJ2-5; tentatively, D is TRBD1 (5 bases). CDR3 size: 14 residues. Per germline, CDR1 SSHAT and CDR2 FNYEAQ (reference sequence). The CDR3 loop reads CASSLEQAQETQYF. DNA for the CDR3: TGTGCTAGCAGCTTAGAACAGGCCCAAGAGACCCAGTACTTC.